This TCR beta chain came from a study of radiotherapy plus CTLA-4 blockade in lung cancer. Study-level findings and limits: TCR clones from tumors expanded in blood after radiotherapy plus ipilimumab.

This clone turned up a few times. Its antigen is undetermined. CDR1 and CDR2 from the germline V gene are MNHNY and SVGAGI (reference sequence). The CDR3 extends over 14 amino acids. Between the trimmed V and J ends, which lost 2 bases and 6 bases, there was a span of 10 bases. Sequenced by immunoSEQ multiplex PCR; TCRdb stores in-frame clones only, minus some. The sample holds tens of thousands of clones, roughly 80% seen once. This rearrangement joins TRBV6-6 to TRBJ2-2, with D tentatively TRBD1 or TRBD2 (5 bases each). This TCR was sampled from a human donor with non-small cell lung cancer who had stable disease on radiotherapy plus ipilimumab. Source: peripheral blood, taken from a patient treated with radiotherapy plus ipilimumab. CDR3 residues: CASSYDGAAGELFF. The CDR3 region has the DNA TGTGCCAGCAGTTACGACGGGGCGGCCGGGGAGCTGTTTTTT.